This T cell receptor beta chain was identified during a study of T cells in tuberculosis. As for the study in general: In South Africa, adults with active tuberculosis were compared with IGRA-negative and latently infected IGRA-positive adolescents.

CDR1 is SGHKS, CDR2 YYEKEE, per germline (reference sequence). The CDR3 is 14 residues long. The germline V and J ends were trimmed by 4 bases and 5 bases, with 16 bases remaining between them. As regards this clone: The antigen remains unidentified.

Overall study results and limits: Smaller distances to GMM-specific TCRs suggested their expansion in active tuberculosis.

The method was immunoSEQ multiplex PCR; TCRdb's version includes in-frame clones alone and lacks a portion of them. The profile covers 25,000 to 35,000 clones, with around 94% appearing a single time and approximately 8.1% taken by the ten largest. This sequence was found in a donor aged 5-35 years with latent tuberculosis or without tuberculosis infection. What was sequenced was PBMCs. The chain uses TRBV5-5 and TRBJ2-7; weak D call: TRBD2 (5 bases). The CDR3 here is CASSPSRGPNEQYF. The CDR3 DNA sequence: TGTGCCAGCAGCCCGAGCCGGGGTCCCAACGAGCAGTACTTC.